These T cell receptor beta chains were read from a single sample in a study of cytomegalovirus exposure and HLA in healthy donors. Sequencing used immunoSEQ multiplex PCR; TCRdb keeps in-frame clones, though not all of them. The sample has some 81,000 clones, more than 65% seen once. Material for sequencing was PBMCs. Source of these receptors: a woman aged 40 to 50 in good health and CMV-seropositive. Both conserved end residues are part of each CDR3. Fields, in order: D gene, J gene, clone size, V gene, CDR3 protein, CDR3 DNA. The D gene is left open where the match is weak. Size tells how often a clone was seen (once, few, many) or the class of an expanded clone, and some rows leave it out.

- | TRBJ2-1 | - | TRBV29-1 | CSVPHIRRGNEQFF | TGCAGCGTTCCCCATATCCGTCGGGGTAATGAGCAGTTCTTC
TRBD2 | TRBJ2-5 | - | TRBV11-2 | CASSLQRGPGGETQYF | TGTGCCAGCAGCTTACAGCGGGGGCCTGGAGGGGAGACCCAGTACTTC
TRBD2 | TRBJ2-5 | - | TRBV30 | CAWSLAGGETQYF | TGTGCCTGGAGTCTAGCGGGAGGGGAGACCCAGTACTTC
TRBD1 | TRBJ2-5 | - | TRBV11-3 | CASSLGTGGEETQYF | TGTGCCAGCAGCTTAGGGACAGGGGGCGAGGAGACCCAGTACTTC
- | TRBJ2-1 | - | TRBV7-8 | CASSFLNSINEQFF | TGTGCCAGCAGCTTCCTGAACTCCATAAATGAGCAGTTCTTC
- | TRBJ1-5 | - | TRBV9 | CASSVDQGDQPQHF | TGTGCCAGCAGCGTAGACCAGGGCGACCAGCCCCAGCATTTT
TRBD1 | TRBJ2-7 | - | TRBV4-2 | CASSQGGQGGLSYEQYF | TGTGCCAGCAGCCAAGGGGGTCAAGGGGGCCTCTCCTACGAGCAGTACTTC
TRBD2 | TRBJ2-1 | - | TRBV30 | CAWSHSGTSGGAKQFF | TGTGCCTGGAGCCACTCCGGGACTAGCGGGGGGGCGAAGCAGTTCTTC
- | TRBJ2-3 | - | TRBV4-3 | CASSQDRLTGWQYF | TGCGCCAGCAGCCAAGATAGGCTTACAGGGTGGCAGTATTTT
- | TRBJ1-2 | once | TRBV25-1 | CASSTGPNYGYTF | TGTGCCAGCAGCACAGGACCTAACTATGGCTACACCTTC
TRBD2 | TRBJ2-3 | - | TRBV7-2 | CASSPWTSGLSTDTQYF | TGTGCCAGCAGCCCTTGGACTAGCGGGCTTAGCACAGATACGCAGTATTTT
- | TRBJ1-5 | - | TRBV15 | CATSRAKQGPQPQHF | TGTGCCACCAGCAGGGCGAAACAGGGCCCCCAGCCCCAGCATTTT
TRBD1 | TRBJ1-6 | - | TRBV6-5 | CASSSRTGSPLHF | TGTGCCAGCAGTTCTCGGACAGGCTCACCCCTCCACTTT
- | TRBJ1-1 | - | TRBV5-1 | CASSLASEQGNKAFF | TGCGCCAGCAGCTTGGCCTCCGAGCAGGGGAATAAGGCTTTCTTT
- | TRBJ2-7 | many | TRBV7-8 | CASSVGGGPYEQYF | TGTGCCAGCAGCGTAGGCGGAGGACCCTACGAGCAGTACTTC
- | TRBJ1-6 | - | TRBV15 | CATSKERQDGYSPLHF | TGTGCCACCAGCAAAGAGCGACAGGACGGTTACTCACCCCTCCACTTT
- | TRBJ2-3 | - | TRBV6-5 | CASSAQGGGTDTQYF | TGTGCCAGCAGTGCCCAGGGGGGAGGCACAGATACGCAGTATTTT
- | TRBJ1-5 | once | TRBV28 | CASRHPRGSNQPQHF | TGTGCCAGCAGACACCCCCGCGGTAGCAATCAGCCCCAGCATTTT
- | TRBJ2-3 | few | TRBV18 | CASSPIISTDTQYF | TGTGCCAGCTCACCAATAATTAGCACAGATACGCAGTATTTT